The 14 T cell receptor beta chains presented below share a single source sample, sequenced in a study of human T cells and chemical hapten exposure. TCRdb re-analysed the RACE reads in MiXCR, keeping a single row per CDR3 protein. The table shows roughly 150,000 distinct CDR3 sequences, with 12% occurring only once. Time point: patch test 2, 6 weeks after DPC sensitization. The sample's treatment: therapeutic diphenylcyclopropenone sensitization with weekly scalp DPC. This specimen was whole blood, taken in connection with sensitization to the hapten diphenylcyclopropenone (DPC). Source of these receptors: a woman in her 50s with alopecia areata. Some clones in this sample may be carry-over from other donors' samples.

This clonotype was counted between two and nine times. Sequence at one end of the junction differs from germline and may be a read error. V and J are TRBV28 and TRBJ2-1, with D perhaps TRBD2 (6 bases). The CDR3 spans 15 residues. The germline CDR1 and CDR2 sequences are MDHEN and SYDVKM. CDR3 sequence reads: CATSPRGFPGNEQFF. CDR3 coding DNA: TGTGCCACCAGTCCCCGGGGGTTTCCGGGGAATGAGCAGTTCTTC.

Details on this clonotype: A much larger clone differs by one base, so this may be a read error. This chain links TRBV28 with TRBJ2-5; a weak D match, TRBD1 (5 bases). CDR1 MDHEN and CDR2 SYDVKM come from the germline V gene. The CDR3 totals 14 residues. The V end lost 5 bases, the J end lost 2 bases, and 12 bases lay between the germline ends. Here the CDR3 DNA reads TGTGCCAGCAGTCGGACATGGGAACAAGAGACCCAGTACTTC. It encodes CASSRTWEQETQYF.

This chain connects TRBV28 to TRBJ2-3; 8 bases line up with TRBD2. The ends lost 3 bases at V and 4 bases at J; junction bases unmatched: 9. This CDR3 has 16 residues. CDR1 and CDR2 (germline): MDHEN, SYDVKM. CDR3 in DNA: TGTGCCAGCAGTTTTATTTACGCGGGAGGATCAGATACGCAGTATTTT. As protein: CASSFIYAGGSDTQYF.

This clonotype occurred many times. The genes are TRBV5-1 and TRBJ2-6, with no clear D. Germline CDR1 and CDR2: SGHRS and YFSETQ. Trimming cost V 4 bases and J 2 bases, with 7 bases left between them. There are 14 residues in the CDR3. The CDR3: CASSGITGANVLTF. For the CDR3, the DNA is TGCGCCAGCAGCGGGATCACTGGGGCCAACGTCCTGACTTTC.

This clonotype was counted at least ten times. This rearrangement joins TRBV7-2 to TRBJ2-5, with TRBD2 identical over 7 bases. With 5 bases clipped from V and 4 bases from J, the junction kept 10 bases outside the gene matches. The germline gives CDR1 SGHTA, CDR2 FQGNSA. The CDR3 covers 15 residues. CDR3 protein: CASSPFGGGRETQYF. DNA of the CDR3: TGTGCCAGCAGCCCCTTTGGAGGCGGGAGAGAGACCCAGTACTTC.

The sample holds many counts of this clonotype. V gene TRBV14 combines with J gene TRBJ2-7; possibly TRBD1 for D (5 bases). Trimming took 1 base from V and 2 from J, leaving 15 bases between them. The CDR3 sequence is 16 residues long. Germline CDR1 is SGHDN and CDR2 is FVKESK. As DNA, the CDR3 is TGTGCCAGCAGCCAAGGCTCGGCAGGGATTACCTACGAGCAGTACTTC. Translated: CASSQGSAGITYEQYF.

The chain uses TRBV14 and TRBJ2-3; possibly TRBD1 for D (6 bases). Looked up from germline, CDR1 is SGHDN and CDR2 is FVKESK. This CDR3 has 15 residues. The V end was cut by 1 base, the J end by 6 bases, with 14 bases between. The CDR3 region is CASSQALDRRDTQYF. The DNA of the CDR3 is TGTGCCAGCAGCCAAGCTTTGGACAGACGGGATACGCAGTATTTT.

V is TRBV11-3 and J is TRBJ1-2, with D possibly TRBD1 on 5 matching bases. V lost 4 bases and J lost 7, with 13 bases in between. The CDR3 runs to 13 residues. CDR1 is SGHNT and CDR2 is YENEEA in the germline V gene. This CDR3 reads CASSSFQGFGYTF. The CDR3 nucleotides read TGTGCCAGCAGCTCATTTCAGGGATTTGGCTACACCTTC.

This clonotype was counted at least ten times. Here the CDR3 reads CASSKAAGAYNEQFF. The CDR3 DNA follows: TGTGCCAGCAGCAAAGCGGCGGGAGCATACAATGAGCAGTTCTTC. The chain has TRBV7-9 and TRBJ2-1, with 7 bases that match TRBD2. Germline V gene data show CDR1 as SEHNR and CDR2 as FQNEAQ (reference sequence). This CDR3 has 15 residues. V was clipped by 5 bases and J by 4 bases; unmatched bases: 8.

This clonotype has a count of ten or more. The chain uses TRBV5-1 and TRBJ1-1; 12 nucleotides match TRBD1. With V trimmed by 4 bases and J by 5 bases, 3 bases remained unmatched. Germline CDR1 is SGHRS and CDR2 is YFSETQ. CDR3 length: 14 amino acids. Here the CDR3 reads CASSPGQGATEAFF. Written as DNA, the CDR3 is TGCGCCAGCAGCCCGGGACAGGGGGCAACTGAAGCTTTCTTT.

This chain connects TRBV5-1 to TRBJ2-6, with D perhaps assigned TRBD1 or TRBD2 (6 bases each). The CDR3 runs 16 residues. Trimming took off 0 bases at V and 2 bases at J, with 9 bases between the two ends. CDR1 SGHRS and CDR2 YFSETQ come from the germline V gene. In DNA, the CDR3 is TGCGCCAGCAGCTTGGAGGGGGGTGCTGGGGCCAACGTCCTGACTTTC. Residues: CASSLEGGAGANVLTF.

The chain carries TRBV7-2 and TRBJ1-1; no clear D. Per the germline V gene, CDR1 is SGHTA and CDR2 is FQGNSA. Trimming stripped 2 bases from V and 8 bases from J, with 12 bases between. CDR3 length equals 13 residues. CDR3 region: CASSLSRGKEAFF. For the CDR3, the DNA is TGTGCCAGCAGCTTATCACGGGGTAAGGAAGCTTTCTTT.

J is TRBJ2-1 and V is TRBV23-1; D possibly corresponds to TRBD2 (6 bases). TRBV23-1 is recorded as an ORF, its role being uncertain. The CDR3 covers 15 residues. V was cut by 6 bases and J by 7 bases, with 19 bases left in between. In DNA, the CDR3 is TGCGCCAGCAGCCCACTAGCCACCCTGGGGAATGAGCAGTTCTTC. Translating gives CASSPLATLGNEQFF.

This clonotype was seen repeatedly, ten times or more. The chain uses TRBV6-2 or TRBV6-3 and TRBJ1-1, with D uncertain. CDR3 length: 11 residues. The germline V gene has CDR1 MNHEY and CDR2 SVGEGT. Trimming removed 5 bases at V and 5 bases at J, with 6 bases between. The CDR3 spells CASSVHTEAFF. Here the CDR3 DNA reads TGTGCCAGCAGTGTACATACTGAAGCTTTCTTT.